A selection of T cell receptor beta chains follows, all from one sample in a study of T cell changes during pregnancy in multiple sclerosis. Some clones are missing from TCRdb's copy, which holds only in-frame ones; the method was immunoSEQ multiplex PCR. The table lists 70,000 to 90,000 clones, 90% to 95% of them singletons, with roughly 1% in the top ten. The sample here was peripheral blood, taken in the first trimester of pregnancy. The origin of the receptors is a female donor with multiple sclerosis, enrolled in a pregnancy study. CDR3s include the opening cysteine and the closing phenylalanine or tryptophan. A D gene is named only where the DNA matches it firmly. Rows give clone size only sometimes, using once, few, many, or a class for an expanded clone.

>TRBV5-1|TRBJ1-3|TRBD1|-
CASSLGDRGPLSSGNTIYF
TGCGCCAGCAGCTTGGGGGACAGGGGTCCCTTGAGCTCTGGAAACACCATATATTTT
>TRBV6-6|TRBJ1-2|TRBD1|-
CASEGAVYGYTF
TGTGCCAGCGAGGGGGCAGTCTATGGCTACACCTTC
>TRBV5-1|TRBJ1-2|-|-
CASSLGQGSDHTYGYTF
TGCGCCAGCAGCTTAGGTCAGGGGTCGGACCACACCTATGGCTACACCTTC
>TRBV6-1|TRBJ2-1|TRBD2|-
CASRFGTSVNEQFF
TGTGCCAGCAGGTTCGGGACTAGCGTCAATGAGCAGTTCTTC
>TRBV7-2|TRBJ1-4|-|-
CASSLDLMYRVIF
TGTGCCAGCAGCTTAGACCTAATGTACAGGGTGATTTTT
>TRBV5-1|TRBJ2-5|TRBD1|once
CASSLVGAGGTGETQYF
TGCGCCAGCAGCTTGGTCGGGGCAGGGGGCACCGGTGAGACCCAGTACTTC
>TRBV19|TRBJ2-7|-|-
CASSRGGSYEQYF
TGTGCCAGTAGTAGGGGCGGCTCCTACGAGCAGTACTTC
>TRBV7-9|TRBJ2-7|-|-
CASSLALGRDLPYEQYF
TGTGCCAGCAGCTTAGCGCTCGGTCGGGACTTACCCTACGAGCAGTACTTC
>TRBV19|TRBJ1-2|TRBD1|-
CASSSVHAQGLDLGYTF
TGTGCCAGTAGTTCTGTCCACGCACAGGGGCTAGACTTGGGCTACACCTTC
>TRBV7-6|TRBJ2-6|-|once
CASSPPVSGANVLTF
TGTGCCAGCAGCCCACCAGTCTCTGGGGCCAACGTCCTGACTTTC
>TRBV5-1|TRBJ1-1|-|-
CASSLGPGMNTEAFF
TGCGCCAGCAGCTTGGGGCCGGGAATGAACACTGAAGCTTTCTTT
>TRBV7-6|TRBJ2-7|-|-
CASSRDTYEQYF
TGTGCCAGCAGCCGGGACACCTACGAGCAGTACTTC
>TRBV9|TRBJ2-1|-|-
CASSLPGGGGPEGSYNEQFF
TGTGCCAGCAGCCTGCCGGGGGGCGGGGGTCCCGAAGGCTCCTACAATGAGCAGTTCTTC